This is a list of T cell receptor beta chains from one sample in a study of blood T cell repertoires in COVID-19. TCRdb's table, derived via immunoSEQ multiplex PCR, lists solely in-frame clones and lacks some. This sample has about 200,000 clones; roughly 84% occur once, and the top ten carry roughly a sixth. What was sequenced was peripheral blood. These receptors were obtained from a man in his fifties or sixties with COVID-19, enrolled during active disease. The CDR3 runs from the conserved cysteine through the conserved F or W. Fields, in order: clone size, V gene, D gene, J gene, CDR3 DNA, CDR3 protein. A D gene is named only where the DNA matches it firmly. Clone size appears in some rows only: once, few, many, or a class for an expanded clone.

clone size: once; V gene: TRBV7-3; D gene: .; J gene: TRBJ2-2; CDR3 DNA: TGTGCCAGCAGCCGCGGGACTCGTACCGGGGAGCTGTTTTTT; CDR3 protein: CASSRGTRTGELFF
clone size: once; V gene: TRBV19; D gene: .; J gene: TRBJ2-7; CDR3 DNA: TGTGCCAGTAGTATAGATTTCGCGGGCGTTGGGGTAGCGTACGAGCAGTACTTC; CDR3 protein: CASSIDFAGVGVAYEQYF
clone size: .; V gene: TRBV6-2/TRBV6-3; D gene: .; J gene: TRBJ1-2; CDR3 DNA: TGTGCCAGCAGTTACTCGGGGCAGAACTATGGCTACACCTTC; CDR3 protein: CASSYSGQNYGYTF
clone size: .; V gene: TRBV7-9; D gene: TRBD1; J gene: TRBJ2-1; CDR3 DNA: TGTGCCAGCAGCAGCCGGGACAGGGGGCGTGACAATGAGCAGTTCTTC; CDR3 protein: CASSSRDRGRDNEQFF
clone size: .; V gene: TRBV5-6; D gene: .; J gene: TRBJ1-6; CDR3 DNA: TGTGCCAGCAGCTTGCTCCAGGGAGGGAATTCACCCCTCCACTTT; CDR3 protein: CASSLLQGGNSPLHF
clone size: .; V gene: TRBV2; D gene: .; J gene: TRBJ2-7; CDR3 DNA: TGTGCCAGCTCCCCCCCGGTTACCTACGAGCAGTACTTC; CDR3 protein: CASSPPVTYEQYF
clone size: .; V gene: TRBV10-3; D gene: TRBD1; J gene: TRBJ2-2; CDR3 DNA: TGTGCCATCAGTGAGTCGAGTGGGCAGGGGGTAAACACCGGGGAGCTGTTTTTT; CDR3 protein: CAISESSGQGVNTGELFF
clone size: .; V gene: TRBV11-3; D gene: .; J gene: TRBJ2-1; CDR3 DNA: TGTGCCAGCAGCTTAGGTGGACTTGGCGAGCAGTTCTTC; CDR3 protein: CASSLGGLGEQFF
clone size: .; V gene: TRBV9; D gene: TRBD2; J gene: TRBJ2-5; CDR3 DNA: TGTGCCAGCAGCGTAGCGGGACTAGCGGGAACCGAGACCCAGTACTTC; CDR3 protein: CASSVAGLAGTETQYF
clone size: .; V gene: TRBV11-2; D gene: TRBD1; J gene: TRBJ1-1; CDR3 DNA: TGTGCCAGCAGATCGGGGGGTCGGACAGGGTTTACTGAAGCTTTCTTT; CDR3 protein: CASRSGGRTGFTEAFF